Listed below are T cell receptor beta chains from one sample, sequenced in a study of shared clonotypes between healthy human individuals. TCRdb's copy holds only in-frame clones and misses some; the assay was immunoSEQ multiplex PCR. Seen here are 2 million to 2.5 million clones, approximately 95% observed once, and the top ten hold over 0.1%. Source material: naive CD4+ T cells sorted from blood. The receptors come from a man aged 18 to 29 in good health. The CDR3 runs from the conserved cysteine through the conserved F or W. The D gene is left open where the match is weak. The listing skips clone size in some rows; elsewhere it reads once, few, many or a size class.

NA | TRBJ2-7 | TRBV6-1 | NA | CASSPGPQGYEQYF | TGTGCCAGCAGTCCCGGGCCCCAGGGCTACGAGCAGTACTTC
NA | TRBJ1-5 | TRBV19 | TRBD1 | CASSRPPGQHYSNQPQHF | TGTGCCAGTAGCCGCCCGCCGGGACAGCATTATAGCAATCAGCCCCAGCATTTT
NA | TRBJ1-4 | TRBV27 | NA | CASSFSYTGTYEKLFF | TGTGCCAGCAGTTTCTCCTATACCGGGACTTATGAAAAACTGTTTTTT
NA | TRBJ1-1 | TRBV25-1 | NA | CASSPKNGLNTEAFF | TGTGCCAGCAGCCCAAAAAACGGTTTGAACACTGAAGCTTTCTTT
NA | TRBJ1-1 | TRBV6-1 | NA | CASSEDLVRRNTEAFF | TGTGCCAGCAGTGAAGATCTCGTCAGACGGAACACTGAAGCTTTCTTT
NA | TRBJ1-5 | TRBV27 | TRBD1 | CASSSQGHNQPQHF | TGTGCCAGCAGTTCACAGGGGCACAATCAGCCCCAGCATTTT
NA | TRBJ2-7 | TRBV5-6 | NA | CASSRGTDEQYF | TGTGCCAGCAGCCGGGGGACAGACGAGCAGTACTTC
NA | TRBJ1-1 | TRBV11-2 | NA | CASSFRGEAFF | TGTGCCAGCAGCTTTCGGGGTGAAGCTTTCTTT
NA | TRBJ2-7 | TRBV2 | TRBD1 | CASSYYRGSGYEQYF | TGTGCCAGCAGTTACTACAGGGGATCGGGCTACGAGCAGTACTTC
NA | TRBJ2-7 | TRBV9 | NA | CARRANLHEQYF | TGTGCCAGAAGGGCCAATCTCCACGAGCAGTACTTC
NA | TRBJ2-1 | TRBV6-5 | TRBD2 | CASSQTSGSGGEQFF | TGTGCCAGCAGTCAGACTAGCGGGAGTGGGGGTGAGCAGTTCTTC
NA | TRBJ1-5 | TRBV11-2 | NA | CASSLEGGTQHF | TGTGCCAGCAGCTTAGAGGGGGGGACCCAGCATTTT
NA | TRBJ1-2 | TRBV25-1 | NA | CASSPRDNYGYTF | TGTGCCAGCAGCCCGCGAGACAACTATGGCTACACCTTC
NA | TRBJ2-5 | TRBV5-1 | TRBD2 | CASSPLTSGETQYF | TGCGCCAGCAGCCCTCTGACTAGCGGGGAGACCCAGTACTTC
NA | TRBJ2-1 | TRBV7-2 | NA | CASSLPRGTYNEQFF | TGTGCCAGCAGCTTACCACGAGGTACCTACAATGAGCAGTTCTTC
NA | TRBJ2-3 | TRBV10-3 | TRBD2 | CAIRGLDTDTQYF | TGTGCCATCAGAGGACTAGACACAGATACGCAGTATTTT
NA | TRBJ2-7 | TRBV27 | NA | CASRYSGQSYEQYF | TGTGCCAGCAGATACTCGGGACAAAGCTACGAGCAGTACTTC
NA | TRBJ1-2 | TRBV15 | NA | CATSRGPKGSDGYTF | TGTGCCACCAGCAGAGGACCCAAAGGCTCTGATGGCTACACCTTC
NA | TRBJ2-7 | TRBV7-6 | NA | CASSPPHSYEQYF | TGTGCCAGCAGCCCCCCCCACAGCTACGAGCAGTACTTC
NA | TRBJ1-6 | TRBV6-5 | NA | CASKRGLRPASPLHF | TGTGCCAGCAAACGAGGGCTCAGGCCCGCCTCACCCCTCCACTTT
NA | TRBJ2-2 | TRBV2 | NA | CASSDSTYTGELFF | TGTGCCAGCAGTGATTCTACCTACACCGGGGAGCTGTTTTTT
NA | TRBJ1-5 | TRBV21-1 | NA | CASSTYVRCGQPQHF | TGTGCCAGCAGCACCTATGTAAGGTGTGGTCAGCCCCAGCATTTT
once | TRBJ1-6 | TRBV5-1 | TRBD1 | CASSLDRVDSPLHF | TGCGCCAGCAGCCTAGACAGGGTCGATTCACCCCTCCACTTT
NA | TRBJ1-1 | TRBV5-4 | NA | CASSLEAAVYTEAFF | TGTGCCAGCAGCTTGGAAGCGGCAGTATACACTGAAGCTTTCTTT
NA | TRBJ2-3 | TRBV4-3 | TRBD2 | CASSLVGGGYTDTQYF | TGCGCCAGCAGCCTCGTCGGCGGGGGATACACAGATACGCAGTATTTT
NA | TRBJ1-5 | TRBV21-1 | NA | CASSKEAGGRQPQHF | TGTGCCAGCAGCAAAGAGGCAGGGGGCAGGCAGCCCCAGCATTTT
NA | TRBJ2-5 | TRBV10-3 | NA | CAISAGRGETQYF | TGTGCCATCAGCGCTGGACGGGGGGAGACCCAGTACTTC
NA | TRBJ2-1 | TRBV10-3 | TRBD2 | CAISEWISGRGYNEQFF | TGTGCCATCAGTGAGTGGATAAGCGGGAGGGGTTACAATGAGCAGTTCTTC
once | TRBJ2-3 | TRBV5-6 | TRBD1 | CASSEFTQGATDTQYF | TGTGCCAGCAGTGAATTCACGCAGGGGGCGACAGATACGCAGTATTTT
NA | TRBJ2-3 | TRBV10-3 | NA | CAISEPPREDTQYF | TGTGCCATCAGTGAGCCACCAAGAGAAGATACGCAGTATTTT
NA | TRBJ1-5 | TRBV11-2 | NA | CASSLDLGSQPQHF | TGTGCCAGCAGCTTAGATCTCGGGAGTCAGCCCCAGCATTTT
NA | TRBJ1-6 | TRBV7-9 | NA | CASSPQGELPLHF | TGTGCCAGCAGCCCCCAAGGGGAATTGCCCCTCCACTTT
NA | TRBJ2-7 | TRBV2 | NA | CASSGQGTYEQYF | TGTGCCAGCAGTGGTCAGGGGACCTACGAGCAGTACTTC
NA | TRBJ2-2 | TRBV5-1 | NA | CASSIPGPANTGELFF | TGCGCCAGCAGCATCCCGGGCCCCGCGAACACCGGGGAGCTGTTTTTT
once | TRBJ2-7 | TRBV12-1 | NA | CASSPIRGDRYEQYF | TGTGCCAGCAGCCCAATTAGGGGGGACCGCTACGAGCAGTACTTC
NA | TRBJ1-1 | TRBV18 | TRBD1 | CASSLRTGPSNTEAFF | TGTGCCAGCTCACTACGGACAGGGCCCTCGAACACTGAAGCTTTCTTT
NA | TRBJ1-5 | TRBV7-9 | NA | CASSASQLNQPQHF | TGTGCCAGCAGCGCGTCGCAGCTCAATCAGCCCCAGCATTTT
NA | TRBJ1-6 | TRBV4-1 | NA | CASSQPAVRGGGDSPLHF | TGCGCCAGCAGCCAACCCGCGGTGAGGGGAGGAGGGGATTCACCCCTCCACTTT
NA | TRBJ2-7 | TRBV19 | NA | CASSMGWGLTYEQYF | TGTGCCAGTAGTATGGGTTGGGGTCTAACCTACGAGCAGTACTTC
NA | TRBJ2-7 | TRBV27 | TRBD2 | CASSPGSSGRGYEQYF | TGTGCCAGCAGTCCGGGTTCTAGCGGGAGGGGTTACGAGCAGTACTTC
once | TRBJ1-6 | TRBV6-5 | NA | CASSYSPGNSPLHF | TGTGCCAGCAGTTACTCCCCCGGGAATTCACCCCTCCACTTT
once | TRBJ2-7 | TRBV21-1 | NA | CASSNSGGHEQYF | TGTGCCAGCAGCAACTCAGGGGGCCACGAGCAGTACTTC